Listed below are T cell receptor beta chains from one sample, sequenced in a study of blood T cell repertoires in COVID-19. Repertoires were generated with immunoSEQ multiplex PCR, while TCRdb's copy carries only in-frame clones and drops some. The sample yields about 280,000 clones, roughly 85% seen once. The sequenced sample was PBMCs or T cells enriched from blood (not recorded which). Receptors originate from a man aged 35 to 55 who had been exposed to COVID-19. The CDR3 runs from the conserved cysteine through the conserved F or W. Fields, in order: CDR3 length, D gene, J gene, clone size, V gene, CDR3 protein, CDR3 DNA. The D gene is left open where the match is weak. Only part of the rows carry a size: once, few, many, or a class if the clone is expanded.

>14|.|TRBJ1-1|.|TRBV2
CASRVRGGNTEAFF
TGTGCCAGCAGGGTACGGGGAGGGAACACTGAAGCTTTCTTT
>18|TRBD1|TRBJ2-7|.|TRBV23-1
CASSQSPRQGPPSYEQYF
TGCGCCAGCAGTCAATCCCCCCGACAGGGGCCACCGTCCTACGAGCAGTACTTC
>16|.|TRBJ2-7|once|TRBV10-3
CAIRVQGGLGGYEQYF
TGTGCCATCCGAGTCCAAGGTGGCCTGGGAGGCTACGAGCAGTACTTC
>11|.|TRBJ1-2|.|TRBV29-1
CSAHEGVGYTF
TGCAGCGCTCACGAGGGAGTTGGCTACACCTTC
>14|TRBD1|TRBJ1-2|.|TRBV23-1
CASSQSGGARGYTF
TGCGCCAGCAGTCAATCAGGGGGCGCACGTGGCTACACCTTC
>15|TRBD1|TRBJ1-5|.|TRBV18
CASSPPGQGGQPQHF
TGTGCCAGCTCACCGCCGGGACAGGGGGGACAGCCCCAGCATTTT
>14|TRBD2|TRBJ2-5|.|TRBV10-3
CAIRPGLAEETQYF
TGTGCCATCAGACCGGGACTAGCGGAGGAGACCCAGTACTTC
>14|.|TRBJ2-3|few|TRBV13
CASSLGLSTDTQYF
TGTGCCAGCAGCTTAGGCCTATCCACAGATACGCAGTATTTT
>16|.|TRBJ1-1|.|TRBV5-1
CASSLVGPGSSAEAFF
TGCGCCAGCAGCTTGGTGGGGCCGGGTTCTTCCGCCGAAGCTTTCTTT
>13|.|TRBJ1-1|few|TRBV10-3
CAINPGSDTEAFF
TGTGCCATCAATCCAGGGTCGGACACTGAAGCTTTCTTT
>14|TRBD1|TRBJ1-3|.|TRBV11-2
CASSLGQGAYTIYF
TGTGCCAGCAGCTTAGGGCAGGGGGCATACACCATATATTTT
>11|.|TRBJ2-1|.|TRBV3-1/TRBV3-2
CASSRQGEQFF
TGTGCCAGCAGCCGACAAGGCGAGCAGTTCTTC
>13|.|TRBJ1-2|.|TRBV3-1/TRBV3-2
CASRDNRVYGYTF
TGTGCCAGCAGAGATAACAGGGTATATGGCTACACCTTC
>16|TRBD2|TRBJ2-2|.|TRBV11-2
CASSIQSSGSAGELFF
TGTGCCAGCAGCATACAATCTAGCGGGAGCGCCGGGGAGCTGTTTTTT
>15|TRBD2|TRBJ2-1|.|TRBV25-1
CASSEFSGKHNEQFF
TGTGCCAGCAGTGAATTTAGCGGGAAGCACAATGAGCAGTTCTTC
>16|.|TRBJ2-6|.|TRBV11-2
CASSSTGIGGANVLTF
TGTGCCAGCAGCTCCACAGGGATAGGTGGGGCCAACGTCCTGACTTTC
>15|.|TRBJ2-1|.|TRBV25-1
CASQWNRDDQNEQFF
TGTGCCAGCCAGTGGAACAGGGATGATCAAAATGAGCAGTTCTTC
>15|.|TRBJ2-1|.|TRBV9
CASSVGSGSYNEQFF
TGTGCCAGCAGCGTAGGATCGGGCTCCTACAATGAGCAGTTCTTC
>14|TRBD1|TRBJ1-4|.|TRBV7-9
CASSRDRGNEKLFF
TGTGCCAGCAGCCGGGACAGGGGGAATGAAAAACTGTTTTTT
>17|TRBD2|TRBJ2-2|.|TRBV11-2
CASSLGPSGMITGELFF
TGTGCCAGCAGCTTAGGTCCTAGCGGGATGATCACCGGGGAGCTGTTTTTT
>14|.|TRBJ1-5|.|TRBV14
CASSHKGSNQPQHF
TGTGCCAGCAGCCATAAGGGGAGCAATCAGCCCCAGCATTTT
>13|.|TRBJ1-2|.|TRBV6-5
CASRWFGGGGYTF
TGTGCCAGCAGATGGTTCGGGGGAGGCGGCTACACCTTC
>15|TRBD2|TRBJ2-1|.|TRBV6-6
CASSARLAGSDEQFF
TGTGCCAGCAGTGCCCGACTAGCGGGATCCGATGAGCAGTTCTTC
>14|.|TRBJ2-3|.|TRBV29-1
CSVEEGRGTDTQYF
TGCAGCGTTGAGGAGGGCCGCGGCACAGATACGCAGTATTTT
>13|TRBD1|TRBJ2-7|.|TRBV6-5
CASRPGTGVQQYF
TGTGCCAGCAGACCTGGGACAGGGGTTCAGCAGTACTTC